One and the same sample provided the 18 T cell receptor beta chains below, sequenced in a study of blood T cell repertoires in COVID-19 (dated by TCRdb to 2020 to 2022). Library preparation employed the immunoSEQ multiplex PCR assay. This is the immuneACCESS table as TCRdb keeps it, with only in-frame sequences that have V and J called. A part of the clones is gone; compared with another copy, unresolved V genes explain less than half, and the rest is unexplained. This sample is represented by about 190,000 clones; 70% to 90% of them were singletons. Clones ranked in the top ten supply 4% to 5% of the sample. Specimen: peripheral blood. These receptors were collected from a human donor in a cohort sampled during active COVID-19.

The CDR3 DNA reads TGTGCCAGCAGTGAAGGACAATACGAGCAGTACTTC. It is translated as CASSEGQYEQYF. J is TRBJ2-7 and V is TRBV2; D unresolved. The CDR3 sequence is 12 residues long. CDR1 is SNHLY and CDR2 is FYNNEI in the germline V gene. Between the trimmed V and J ends, which lost 1 base and 4 bases, there was a span of 5 bases. The full variable domain, its missing parts supplied by reference TRBV2 and TRBJ2-7, is EPEVTQTPSHQVTQMGQEVILRCVPISNHLYFYWYRQILGQKVEFLVSFYNNEISEKSEIFDDQFSVERPDGSNFTLKIRSTKLEDSAMYFCASSEGQYEQYFGPGTRLTVT.

This clone showed up just a few times. This sequence joins TRBV7-6 and TRBJ1-2; D gene ambiguous. The CDR3 loop spans 15 amino acids. Germline-derived CDR1 and CDR2 are SGHVS and FNYEAQ. Trimming removed 1 base from V and 14 bases from J, with 23 bases in between. Written as DNA, the CDR3 is TGTGCCAGCAGCTTAGACGGGAGTGCGGCGGCTCCCCTAACCTTC. Residues: CASSLDGSAAAPLTF.

The V gene is TRBV30, the J gene TRBJ1-4; 9 nucleotides align to TRBD1. Germline assignment: CDR1 GTSNPN and CDR2 SVGIG (reference sequence). The V segment lost 3 bases and the J segment 5 bases; nucleotides outside the gene matches: 4. The CDR3 has 14 residues. CDR3 sequence reads: CAWRGQGLNEKLFF. The CDR3, as DNA: TGTGCCTGGAGGGGACAGGGACTAAATGAAAAACTGTTTTTT.

The chain joins TRBV7-9 to TRBJ1-2; D ambiguous. The CDR3 is 13 residues long. Germline assignment: CDR1 SEHNR and CDR2 FQNEAQ (reference sequence). The V gene lost 3 bases and the J gene lost 4 bases, with 9 bases spanning the gap. The CDR3, as DNA: TGTGCCAGCAGCTTCGGAGACTTCTATGGCTACACCTTC. The encoded protein is CASSFGDFYGYTF. Full variable domain (remainder filled in from reference TRBV7-9 and TRBJ1-2): DTGVSQNPRHKITKRGQNVTFRCDPISEHNRLYWYRQTLGQGPEFLTYFQNEAQLEKSRLLSDRFSAERPKGSFSTLEIQRTEQGDSAMYLCASSFGDFYGYTFGSGTRLTVV.

The chain links TRBV7-2 to TRBJ2-3; TRBD2 might be the D (6 bases). Trimming took 4 bases from V and 3 from J, leaving 8 bases between them. This CDR3 has 13 residues. Germline V lookup: CDR1 SGHTA, CDR2 FQGNSA. This CDR3 reads CASSSSVTDTQYF. CDR3 bases: TGTGCCAGCAGCTCTAGCGTGACAGATACGCAGTATTTT.

The V gene is TRBV10-2, the J gene TRBJ2-2; weak D call: TRBD2 (6 bases). V lost 4 bases and J lost 3, with 18 bases in between. Germline V lookup: CDR1 WSHSY, CDR2 SAAADI. The CDR3 loop spans 17 amino acids. The CDR3 sequence is CASSVAYLARDTGELFF. The CDR3, as DNA: TGCGCCAGCAGTGTGGCCTACCTAGCGAGGGACACCGGGGAGCTGTTTTTT.

The V call is TRBV9, the J call TRBJ2-7, with D perhaps TRBD2 (5 bases). The CDR3 spans 17 residues. CDR1 SGDLS and CDR2 YYNGEE come from the germline V gene. Trimming shortened V by 3 bases and J by 2 bases, and 21 bases separated the two germline ends. The CDR3 DNA reads TGTGCCAGCAGCGCTAGTTGGGCGTCGGGGTCCGCCTACGAGCAGTACTTC. This translates into CASSASWASGSAYEQYF.

This sequence joins TRBV20-1 and TRBJ2-7; perhaps TRBD1 as D (6 bases). The germline CDR1 and CDR2 sequences are DFQATT and SNEGSKA (reference sequence). The CDR3 loop spans 11 amino acids. With 5 bases removed from V and 10 bases from J, the gap between germline ends came to 15 bases. This CDR3 reads CSAGSTGFQYF. The CDR3 DNA reads as TGCAGTGCTGGGTCTACAGGGTTTCAGTACTTC.

This chain uses TRBV6-2 or TRBV6-3 with TRBJ2-2, with 7 bases aligning to TRBD1. CDR3 length: 15 residues. V trimming: 6 bases; J trimming: 7 bases; junction bases outside the gene matches: 11. Germline loops: CDR1 MNHEY, CDR2 SVGEGT. CDR3 in DNA: TGTGCCAGCAGCGAATACAGGGGTACGGGCGGGGAGCTGTTTTTT. This codes for CASSEYRGTGGELFF.

The rearrangement uses TRBV10-1 and TRBJ1-1, with 8 bases that match TRBD1. This CDR3 is built from 14 residues. J gave up 1 base and V 6 bases, and 4 bases lay outside the gene matches. Germline V lookup: CDR1 WNHNN, CDR2 SYGVQD (reference sequence). The CDR3 sequence is CASSGGQGNTEAFF. CDR3 bases: TGCGCCAGCAGCGGTGGACAGGGGAACACTGAAGCTTTCTTT.

The V and J genes are TRBV11-2 and TRBJ2-2, with 8 bases that match TRBD2. This CDR3 spans 15 amino acids. Germline CDR1 and CDR2: SGHAT and FQNNGV. V lost 5 bases to trimming and J lost 5 bases; unmatched junction nucleotides: 7. CDR3 region: CASSRSGRRTGELFF. In DNA form, the CDR3 reads TGTGCCAGCAGCCGAAGCGGGAGAAGGACCGGGGAGCTGTTTTTT.

Only one count was recorded for this clone. V is TRBV29-1 and J is TRBJ1-2, with TRBD1 matching 9 bases. The CDR3 covers 18 residues. Unmatched junction bases numbered 27, after V lost 8 bases and J lost 8 bases. Germline lookup yields CDR1 SQVTM and CDR2 ANQGSEA. CDR3 nucleotide sequence: TGCAGCATACGATACAGCGAAGGGGGACAGGGTCCTAGGGAGGGCTACACCTTC. It translates to CSIRYSEGGQGPREGYTF.

This clone was picked up one time. This sequence joins TRBV3-1 (or the pseudogene TRBV3-2) and TRBJ1-5, with a possible D match to TRBD1 (5 bases). CDR1 and CDR2 (germline): LGHDT, YNNKEL (reference sequence). There are 15 residues in the CDR3. V was clipped by 3 bases and J by 3 bases, with 12 bases between them. Here the CDR3 reads CASSHSGGHNQPQHF. The DNA of the CDR3 is TGTGCCAGCAGCCACTCCGGGGGTCACAATCAGCCCCAGCATTTT.

The rearrangement uses TRBV21-1 and TRBJ2-7; the D call of TRBD2 is as the table states it, not checked on the DNA. TRBV21-1 is given as a pseudogene. This CDR3 has 20 residues. In DNA form, the CDR3 reads TGTGCCAGCAGCAAAGCGGCGGGACTAGCGGGAGAATCGGCTTTCCACGAGCAGTACTTC. The encoded protein is CASSKAAGLAGESAFHEQYF.

The chain is built from TRBV5-1 and TRBJ1-3; D is unclear. CDR3 length: 18 amino acids. Trimming took off 4 bases at V and 0 bases at J, with 20 bases between the two ends. The germline V gene encodes CDR1 SGHRS and CDR2 YFSETQ. CDR3 nucleotides: TGCGCCAGCAGCACCAAACCGGCCGGGTCTGCCTCTGGAAACACCATATATTTT. Protein product: CASSTKPAGSASGNTIYF.

The chain is built from TRBV13 and TRBJ1-1; TRBD1 matches at 7 bases. The length of the CDR3 is 16 residues. Germline CDR1 is PRHDT and CDR2 is FYEKMQ (reference sequence). V shed 0 bases and J 0 bases; nucleotides not matched to a gene: 4. DNA of the CDR3: TGTGCCAGCAGCTTAGGAGGGACAGATATGAACACTGAAGCTTTCTTT. Residues: CASSLGGTDMNTEAFF.

The J gene is TRBJ2-7, the V gene TRBV7-2, with TRBD1 as a possible D gene (6 bases). This CDR3 is 12 amino acids long. V lost 6 bases and J lost 7, with 13 bases in between. Germline assignment: CDR1 SGHTA and CDR2 FQGNSA. The CDR3 DNA sequence: TGTGCCAGCAGTCAGAACAGGGTTGAGCAGTACTTC. It yields the protein CASSQNRVEQYF.

This sequence joins TRBV5-1 and TRBJ1-2; D gene uncertain. The V end was cut by 0 bases, the J end by 8 bases, with 11 bases between. Germline V gene data show CDR1 as SGHRS and CDR2 as YFSETQ. The CDR3 contains 13 residues. The CDR3 nucleotides read TGCGCCAGCAGCTTGGGGACTTTAGGGGGCTACACCTTC. It is translated as CASSLGTLGGYTF. Filled out from reference TRBV5-1 and TRBJ1-2, the complete variable domain reads KAGVTQTPRYLIKTRGQQVTLSCSPISGHRSVSWYQQTPGQGLQFLFEYFSETQRNKGNFPGRFSGRQFSNSRSEMNVSTLELGDSALYLCASSLGTLGGYTFGSGTRLTVV.